One and the same sample provided the 11 T cell receptor beta chains below, sequenced in a study of blood T cell repertoires in COVID-19. Produced via immunoSEQ multiplex PCR; TCRdb's table is partial and in-frame only. In the table there are 230,000 or so clones, 80% to 85% of which are singletons. Sequenced: peripheral blood. All receptors derive from a man in his fifties or sixties with active or convalescent COVID-19.

The J gene is TRBJ1-2, the V gene TRBV6-5; possibly TRBD1 for D (5 bases). The CDR3 is made up of 13 amino acids. The V end lost 6 bases, the J end lost 4 bases, and 12 bases lay between the germline ends. The germline gives CDR1 MNHEY, CDR2 SVGAGI. The CDR3 coding sequence is TGTGCCAGCAGGCGGGGCGGGCGCTATGGCTACACCTTC. It is translated as CASRRGGRYGYTF.

J is TRBJ1-5 and V is TRBV7-7; 8 nucleotides match TRBD1. This CDR3 region has 20 residues. CDR1 and CDR2 from the germline V gene are SSHAT and FNYEAQ (reference sequence). With 1 base clipped from V and 1 base from J, the junction kept 15 bases outside the gene matches. CDR3 bases: TGTGCCAGCAGCTTAGGTCGGGACAGGATGGTCGCAGGGAGCAATCAGCCCCAGCATTTT. The encoded protein is CASSLGRDRMVAGSNQPQHF.

V usage is TRBV21-1 and J usage is TRBJ2-3; the table calls TRBD2, which could not be checked here. TRBV21-1 is a documented pseudogene. The CDR3 loop spans 17 amino acids. The CDR3 coding sequence is TGTGCCAGCAGACCGGGACTAGCGGGGGGTCGCACAGATACGCAGTATTTT. It translates to CASRPGLAGGRTDTQYF.

V and J are TRBV2 and TRBJ2-1; 9 positions match TRBD1. The germline V gene encodes CDR1 SNHLY and CDR2 FYNNEI. The CDR3 extends over 14 amino acids. V trimming: 6 bases; J trimming: 2 bases; junction bases outside the gene matches: 2. CDR3 sequence: CASRDRGPYNEQFF. DNA for the CDR3: TGTGCCAGCAGGGACAGGGGCCCCTACAATGAGCAGTTCTTC.

The V and J genes are TRBV2 and TRBJ2-5; 7 bases are shared with TRBD1. J lost 5 bases, V lost 5 bases, and 8 bases had no gene match. The CDR3 has 14 amino acids. Per the germline V gene, CDR1 is SNHLY and CDR2 is FYNNEI. CDR3: CASSPDRVGETQYF. CDR3 sequence (DNA): TGTGCCAGCAGTCCTGACAGGGTTGGTGAGACCCAGTACTTC.

V usage is TRBV9 and J usage is TRBJ1-2; the match to TRBD1 covers 9 bases. Germline V lookup: CDR1 SGDLS, CDR2 YYNGEE. There are 14 residues in the CDR3. After removal of 3 bases from V and 5 bases from J, the junction contained 5 bases not matched to a gene. CDR3 sequence reads: CASSGDRVRYGYTF. The CDR3 nucleotides read TGTGCCAGCAGCGGGGACAGGGTGAGGTATGGCTACACCTTC.

The rearrangement joins TRBV3-1 (or the pseudogene TRBV3-2) to TRBJ2-1; 14 positions match TRBD2. CDR3 length: 19 residues. Germline values: CDR1 LGHDT, CDR2 YNNKEL (reference sequence). V was pared by 3 bases and J by 5 bases, with 12 bases of the junction left unmatched. The CDR3 nucleotides read TGTGCCAGCAGCCACACCGGGACTAGCGGGGGCCGGGTACACAATGAGCAGTTCTTC. Amino acid sequence: CASSHTGTSGGRVHNEQFF.

The V and J genes are TRBV7-8 and TRBJ1-5; D might be TRBD1 (5 bases). This CDR3 region has 15 residues. Germline values: CDR1 SGHVS, CDR2 FQNEAQ. Trimming stripped 5 bases from V and 7 bases from J, with 18 bases between. CDR3 sequence reads: CASSQSRGLGQPQHF. The CDR3 bases are TGTGCCAGCAGCCAGAGTCGGGGGTTAGGGCAGCCCCAGCATTTT.

This clone has just a few counts. The chain couples TRBV20-1 to TRBJ1-1; TRBD1 might be the D (6 bases). Germline CDR1 is DFQATT and CDR2 is SNEGSKA (reference sequence). The CDR3 sequence is 14 residues long. V was pared by 3 bases and J by 5 bases, with 16 bases between. The chain's CDR3 is CSASKNRVVTEAFF. As DNA, the CDR3 is TGCAGTGCTAGTAAAAACAGGGTAGTGACTGAAGCTTTCTTT.

The chain has TRBV12-3 or TRBV12-4 and TRBJ1-1; D is unclear. This CDR3 is built from 12 residues. V dropped 3 bases and J dropped 6 bases, with 8 bases sitting between them. Here the CDR3 reads CASSFRGAEAFF. The CDR3 nucleotides are TGTGCCAGCAGTTTTCGGGGTGCTGAAGCTTTCTTT.

J is TRBJ1-2 and V is TRBV2; 7 bases are a match to TRBD1. The CDR3 consists of 13 residues. V lost 6 bases and J lost 8; bases outside the gene matches: 9. Germline V CDR1 and CDR2: SNHLY, FYNNEI. CDR3 amino acids: CASSLGQVLGYTF. The CDR3 DNA follows: TGTGCCAGCAGCCTTGGACAGGTTTTAGGCTACACCTTC.